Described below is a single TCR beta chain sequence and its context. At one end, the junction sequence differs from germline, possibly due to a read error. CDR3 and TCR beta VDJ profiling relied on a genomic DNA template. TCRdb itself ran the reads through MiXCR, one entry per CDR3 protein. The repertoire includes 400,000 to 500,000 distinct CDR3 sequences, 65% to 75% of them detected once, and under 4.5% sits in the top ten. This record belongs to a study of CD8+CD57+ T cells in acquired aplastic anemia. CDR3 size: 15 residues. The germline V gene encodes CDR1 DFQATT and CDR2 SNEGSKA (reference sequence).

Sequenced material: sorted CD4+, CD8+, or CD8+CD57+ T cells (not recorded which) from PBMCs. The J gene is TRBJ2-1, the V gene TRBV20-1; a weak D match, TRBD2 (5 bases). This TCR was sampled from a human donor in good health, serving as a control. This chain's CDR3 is CSAGEMRAGSNEQFF. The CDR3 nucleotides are TGCAGTGCTGGAGAGATGAGGGCAGGTTCGAATGAGCAGTTCTTC.